Sequencing of this T cell receptor (beta chain) was carried out in a study of cytotoxic CD8 clonotypes in ibrutinib-treated CLL. Whole-study context: Samples averaged approximately 240,000 productive templates and 94,082 productive rearrangements. Broader study findings: Treatment saw public clonotypes, which were uncommon, either contract or stay stable. Sustained-remission and progressing patients were not sampled at matched times.

The planned depth of sequencing spanned 1 in 200,000 to 1 in 1 million T cells. Libraries were prepared by immunoSEQ multiplex PCR; TCRdb keeps only in-frame clonotypes and omits some of them. The table records 300,000 to 350,000 clones, approximately 80% of them present only once. This CDR3 is 15 amino acids long. Per the germline V gene, CDR1 is MNHEY and CDR2 is SVGAGI. V dropped 2 bases and J dropped 3; count of bases not matched to a gene: 1. Concerning this clone: Its antigen is as yet unknown.

The sample was PBMCs, taken before ibrutinib treatment. V and J are TRBV6-5 and TRBJ1-4; 9 bases agree with TRBD1. The sequence came from a human donor with chronic lymphocytic leukemia. CDR3: CASSYRTGANEKLFF. The CDR3 DNA follows: TGTGCCAGCAGTTACCGGACAGGGGCTAATGAAAAACTGTTTTTT.